This TCR beta chain derives from a study of blood T cell repertoires in COVID-19. Study information: Spain, Italy and the United States supplied samples that represented acute and convalescent COVID-19.

Original methodology: Using reference gene primer amplification, nucleated cell counts were estimated. TCRdb's copy holds only in-frame clones and misses some; the assay was immunoSEQ multiplex PCR. The V and J calls and clone size come from that table; D and trimming were worked out from the DNA. The table records about 160,000 clones, about 86% of them present only once. In assigning cohorts, the study relied on participant-reported clinical history. What the recovered Cohort 3 donors had was two negative PCRs, clearance, or symptom resolution. V lost 8 bases and J 4 bases, leaving 11 bases between the germline ends. The CDR3 totals 12 residues. The germline V gene has CDR1 ENHRY and CDR2 SYGVKD.

The sequence derives from a man in his fifties or sixties who had recovered from COVID-19. Sequenced sample: PBMCs or T cells enriched from blood (not recorded which). The rearrangement joins TRBV10-3 to TRBJ2-5, with TRBD1 as a possible D gene (5 bases). The CDR3, as DNA: TGTGCCATCGGGGCAGATGTAGAGACCCAGTACTTC. Translating it yields CAIGADVETQYF.